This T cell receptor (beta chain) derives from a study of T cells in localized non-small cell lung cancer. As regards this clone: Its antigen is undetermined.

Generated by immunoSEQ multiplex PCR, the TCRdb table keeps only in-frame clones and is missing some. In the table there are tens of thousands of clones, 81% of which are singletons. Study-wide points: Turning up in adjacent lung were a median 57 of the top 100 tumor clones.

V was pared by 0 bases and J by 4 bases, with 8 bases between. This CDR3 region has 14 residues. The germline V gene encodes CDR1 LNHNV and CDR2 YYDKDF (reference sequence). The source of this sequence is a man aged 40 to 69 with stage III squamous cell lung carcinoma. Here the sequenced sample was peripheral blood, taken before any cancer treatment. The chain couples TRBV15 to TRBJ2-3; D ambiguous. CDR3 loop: CATSRDLSSDTQYF. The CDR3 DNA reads TGTGCCACCAGCAGAGATCTCAGCTCAGATACGCAGTATTTT.